This passage covers 26 T cell receptor beta chains from one sample sequenced in a study of PD-L1 blockade in urothelial cancer. Method: immunoSEQ multiplex PCR; TCRdb's copy keeps in-frame clones and lacks some. The data contain roughly 56,000 clones, just over 85% of them singletons. Time point given: pretreatment peripheral blood. The material sequenced was PBMCs, taken around atezolizumab (anti-PD-L1) treatment. The receptors derive from a man aged 55 to 70 with urothelial cancer.

The rearrangement links TRBV5-1 to TRBJ1-1; D possibly corresponds to TRBD1 (5 bases). CDR1 SGHRS and CDR2 YFSETQ come from the germline V gene. This CDR3 spans 16 amino acids. Between the trimmed V and J ends, which lost 1 base and 1 base, there was a span of 14 bases. CDR3: CASSLNEAGPNTEAFF. The CDR3 nucleotides read TGCGCCAGCAGCTTGAATGAAGCAGGGCCGAACACTGAAGCTTTCTTT. Supplemented by reference TRBV5-1 and TRBJ1-1, the full variable domain reads KAGVTQTPRYLIKTRGQQVTLSCSPISGHRSVSWYQQTPGQGLQFLFEYFSETQRNKGNFPGRFSGRQFSNSRSEMNVSTLELGDSALYLCASSLNEAGPNTEAFFGQGTRLTVV.

This clone was picked up one time. This chain joins TRBV11-2 and TRBJ1-2; 8 positions agree with TRBD1. V trimming: 3 bases; J trimming: 7 bases; junction bases outside the gene matches: 7. The length of the CDR3 is 14 residues. The V gene's germline CDR1 is SGHAT and CDR2 FQNNGV. CDR3 DNA: TGTGCCAGCAGCTTCTCCGTGACAGGGGCTGGCTACACCTTC. It encodes CASSFSVTGAGYTF.

The chain combines TRBV19 with TRBJ2-3; no definite D call. The length of the CDR3 is 15 residues. CDR1 and CDR2 from the germline V gene are LNHDA and SQIVND (reference sequence). V was clipped by 3 bases and J by 0 bases, with 10 bases between them. CDR3 DNA: TGTGCCAGTAGTATTTGGGTGACTAGCACAGATACGCAGTATTTT. It specifies CASSIWVTSTDTQYF.

The chain employs TRBV4-3 and TRBJ1-1; no firm D call. CDR1 is LGHNA, CDR2 YSLEER, per germline. V gave up 8 bases and J gave up 3 bases, with 19 bases separating them. The CDR3 has 15 residues. Here the CDR3 reads CASRPQALADTEAFF. The CDR3 DNA is TGCGCCAGCCGCCCCCAGGCTCTCGCTGACACTGAAGCTTTCTTT.

The chain is built from TRBV6-1 and TRBJ1-2; possible D gene TRBD1, 6 bases. The CDR3 is 13 amino acids. CDR1 and CDR2 from the germline V gene are MNHNS and SASEGT. Trimming left V 6 bases short and J 7 bases short, with 15 bases between. CDR3 sequence reads: CASRGAAYRGYTF. CDR3 DNA sequence: TGTGCCAGCAGGGGGGCGGCATATCGTGGCTACACCTTC.

The chain carries TRBV9 and TRBJ1-6, with TRBD1 matching 8 bases. The CDR3 is made up of 15 amino acids. Unmatched junction bases numbered 4, after V lost 3 bases and J lost 5 bases. CDR1 and CDR2 from the germline V gene are SGDLS and YYNGEE. The CDR3 DNA sequence: TGTGCCAGCAGCGGAGGACAGGGTAATAATTCACCCCTCCACTTT. It specifies CASSGGQGNNSPLHF.

This clone was seen only a few times. The genes are TRBV5-1 and TRBJ2-1; 10 nucleotides match TRBD2. CDR3 length: 14 residues. Germline V gives CDR1 SGHRS, CDR2 YFSETQ. The J segment lost 8 bases and the V segment lost 4 bases, leaving 6 bases of the junction unmatched. The CDR3 DNA is TGCGCCAGCAGCCTTAGCGGGAGGAAAGATGAGCAGTTCTTC. Amino acids: CASSLSGRKDEQFF.

The chain joins TRBV27 to TRBJ1-5; possibly TRBD1 for D (6 bases). The CDR3 covers 15 residues. Germline CDR1 MNHEY, CDR2 SMNVEV (reference sequence). The germline V and J ends were trimmed by 6 bases and 4 bases, with 16 bases remaining between them. In DNA, the CDR3 is TGTGCCAGCAGCCGAGCCAGGGGTGGGAATCAGCCCCAGCATTTT. Amino acid sequence: CASSRARGGNQPQHF.

This chain links TRBV30 with TRBJ2-2, with 15 nucleotides matching TRBD2. The V gene's germline CDR1 is GTSNPN and CDR2 SVGIG (reference sequence). This CDR3 region has 15 residues. V lost 3 bases and J lost 4; bases outside the gene matches: 0. The CDR3 reads CAWRGLAGGTGELFF. CDR3 in DNA: TGTGCCTGGAGGGGACTAGCGGGGGGCACCGGGGAGCTGTTTTTT.

V and J are TRBV25-1 and TRBJ2-3, with TRBD1 identical over 10 bases. The J segment lost 0 bases and the V segment lost 8 bases, leaving 11 bases of the junction unmatched. The CDR3 extends over 17 amino acids. The germline CDR1 and CDR2 sequences are MGHDK and SYGVNS. In DNA, the CDR3 is TGTGCCAGCCGCCCCGGGACAGGGGCTTCTAGCACAGATACGCAGTATTTT. Translating gives CASRPGTGASSTDTQYF.

J is TRBJ2-4 and V is TRBV5-1, with 7 bases fitting TRBD2. Germline V gene data show CDR1 as SGHRS and CDR2 as YFSETQ. The length of the CDR3 is 16 residues. V was clipped by 0 bases and J by 3 bases; unmatched bases: 6. CDR3 coding DNA: TGCGCCAGCAGCTTGGGGGGGGGATTCGACAAAAACATTCAGTACTTC. This codes for CASSLGGGFDKNIQYF.

Here the CDR3 reads CAWSLGGAYNEQFF. CDR3 coding DNA: TGTGCCTGGAGTTTAGGGGGCGCATACAATGAGCAGTTCTTC. The J gene is TRBJ2-1, the V gene TRBV30; 7 bases align to TRBD1. This CDR3 has 14 residues. Germline V CDR1 and CDR2: GTSNPN, SVGIG (reference sequence). The J segment lost 4 bases and the V segment lost 2 bases, leaving 5 bases of the junction unmatched.

The chain has TRBV10-3 and TRBJ2-3, with 11 bases matching TRBD2. Per germline, CDR1 ENHRY and CDR2 SYGVKD. The CDR3 runs 15 residues. The ends lost 3 bases at V and 5 bases at J; junction bases unmatched: 4. The CDR3 DNA is TGTGCCATCAGTGATCAGGGACTAGCGGAAGATACGCAGTATTTT. Its protein is CAISDQGLAEDTQYF.

This clone has a count of ten or more. The chain uses TRBV2 and TRBJ2-7, with 7 bases that match TRBD1. The CDR3 is 15 amino acids. The V segment lost 6 bases and the J segment 3 bases; nucleotides outside the gene matches: 11. In germline, CDR1 is SNHLY, CDR2 FYNNEI. The CDR3 sequence: CASRETTGQRYEQYF. The CDR3 DNA reads TGTGCCAGCAGGGAAACCACGGGACAGCGCTACGAGCAGTACTTC.

The chain is built from TRBV5-5 and TRBJ1-2, with 7 nucleotides matching TRBD1. CDR3 length equals 12 residues. In germline, CDR1 is SGHKS, CDR2 YYEKEE (reference sequence). The ends lost 3 bases at V and 8 bases at J; junction bases unmatched: 4. The CDR3 region is CASSSQGDGYTF. CDR3 DNA sequence: TGTGCCAGCAGCTCCCAGGGGGACGGCTACACCTTC.

The J gene is TRBJ2-7, the V gene TRBV6-6; a weak D match, TRBD1 (6 bases). Germline CDR1 reads MNHNY; CDR2 reads SVGAGI (reference sequence). The CDR3 loop spans 15 amino acids. V lost 3 bases and J 0 bases, leaving 12 bases between the germline ends. The CDR3 spells CASSYHRDTSYEQYF. The CDR3 DNA reads TGTGCCAGCAGTTATCACCGGGACACCTCCTACGAGCAGTACTTC.

The chain is built from TRBV5-1 and TRBJ1-3; weak D call: TRBD1 (6 bases). This CDR3 comprises 17 residues. V lost 0 bases and J 0 bases, leaving 13 bases between the germline ends. CDR1 SGHRS and CDR2 YFSETQ come from the germline V gene. The CDR3 region is CASSLGLSGASGNTIYF. CDR3 DNA: TGCGCCAGCAGCTTGGGCCTCTCAGGGGCCTCTGGAAACACCATATATTTT.

V is TRBV7-2 and J is TRBJ2-7; D ambiguous. This CDR3 is 15 amino acids long. CDR1 is SGHTA, CDR2 FQGNSA, per germline. The germline V and J ends were trimmed by 2 bases and 3 bases, with 14 bases remaining between them. CDR3 region: CASSLRWRMDYEQYF. CDR3 DNA sequence: TGTGCCAGCAGCTTACGATGGCGGATGGACTACGAGCAGTACTTC.

J is TRBJ1-2 and V is TRBV5-4; D call uncertain. V lost 0 bases, J lost 1 base, and 10 bases lay in between. Germline CDR1 and CDR2: SGHNT and YYREEE (reference sequence). The CDR3 spans 15 residues. The CDR3 DNA reads as TGTGCCAGCAGCTTGGATCAGCGGAGTAACTATGGCTACACCTTC. Protein sequence: CASSLDQRSNYGYTF.

CDR3: CASSQGTGDSNQPQHF. The CDR3 DNA reads as TGCGCCAGCAGCCAAGGGACAGGGGATAGCAATCAGCCCCAGCATTTT. The V call is TRBV4-3, the J call TRBJ1-5; 9 bases fit TRBD1. V lost 1 base, J lost 0 bases, and 1 base stayed unmatched. The CDR3 covers 16 residues. Germline lookup yields CDR1 LGHNA and CDR2 YSLEER.

V is TRBV5-4 and J is TRBJ2-1; TRBD2 matches at 7 bases. Germline lookup yields CDR1 SGHNT and CDR2 YYREEE (reference sequence). This CDR3 spans 15 amino acids. Unmatched junction bases numbered 4, after V lost 4 bases and J lost 0 bases. DNA for the CDR3: TGTGCCAGCAGCGCGCGGGGGAGCTCCTACAATGAGCAGTTCTTC. It yields the protein CASSARGSSYNEQFF.

This chain links TRBV5-1 with TRBJ2-7; D unresolved. Deletions cut 2 bases from V and 4 bases from J, with 7 bases between. Germline assignment: CDR1 SGHRS and CDR2 YFSETQ. This CDR3 region has 12 residues. DNA for the CDR3: TGCGCCAGCAGCTTATCTTTGTACGAGCAGTACTTC. Protein product: CASSLSLYEQYF.

The chain couples TRBV27 to TRBJ1-1, with a possible D match to TRBD1 (5 bases). Per the germline V gene, CDR1 is MNHEY and CDR2 is SMNVEV (reference sequence). The CDR3 loop spans 14 amino acids. V lost 5 bases and J lost 4, with 14 bases in between. For the CDR3, the DNA is TGTGCCAGCAGTCTCAGGGAAACCGGCACTGAAGCTTTCTTT. It specifies CASSLRETGTEAFF.

The chain uses TRBV28 and TRBJ2-2, with TRBD1 matching 8 bases. Germline V gene sequence: CDR1 MDHEN, CDR2 SYDVKM. V dropped 7 bases and J dropped 2; count of bases not matched to a gene: 9. The CDR3 is 16 residues long. The CDR3 DNA is TGTGCCAGCACCCACTCAGGACAGGGCAACACCGGGGAGCTGTTTTTT. It encodes CASTHSGQGNTGELFF.

The CDR3 coding sequence is TGTGCCACCAGCAGAGATGGCAGGAAAGGTGAAAAACTGTTTTTT. It yields the protein CATSRDGRKGEKLFF. The rearrangement uses TRBV15 and TRBJ1-4; no clear D gene. CDR3 length: 15 residues. V lost 0 bases and J 7 bases, leaving 12 bases between the germline ends. Germline V gene lookup returns CDR1 LNHNV and CDR2 YYDKDF (reference sequence).

V is TRBV5-4 and J is TRBJ2-5; maybe TRBD2 (6 bases). V lost 1 base to trimming and J lost 4 bases, with 11 bases between them. Looked up from germline, CDR1 is SGHNT and CDR2 is YYREEE (reference sequence). The CDR3 has 14 amino acids. CDR3 sequence: CASSLNGGGETQYF. The CDR3 region has the DNA TGTGCCAGCAGCTTGAATGGGGGAGGAGAGACCCAGTACTTC.